Listed here are 3 T cell receptor beta chains from one sample, sequenced in a study of human T cells and chemical hapten exposure. Time point described: patch test 3, about 24 weeks after DPC sensitization. Indicated treatment: therapeutic diphenylcyclopropenone sensitization with weekly scalp DPC. Unfractionated whole blood was the source of the extracted total RNA. TCRdb reprocessed the RACE reads via MiXCR and lists one record per CDR3 protein. The sample gives tens of thousands of distinct CDR3 sequences, 9.5% of which show up once; 26% is in the top ten. Sequencing was performed on whole blood, taken in connection with sensitization to the hapten diphenylcyclopropenone (DPC). The receptors were gathered from a man in his fifties or sixties with alopecia areata. Some clones in this sample may be carry-over from other donors' samples.

There are many counts of this clonotype. The rearrangement joins TRBV7-2 to TRBJ1-3; 11 nucleotides agree with TRBD1. This CDR3 has 16 residues. Germline V gene data show CDR1 as SGHTA and CDR2 as FQGNSA. J lost 4 bases, V lost 3 bases, and 5 bases had no gene match. The CDR3, as DNA: TGTGCCAGCAGCTTGGACAGGGGGCGGCAGGGAAACACCATATATTTT. It yields the protein CASSLDRGRQGNTIYF.

V gene TRBV7-8 combines with J gene TRBJ1-2; possible D gene TRBD1, 6 bases. This CDR3 is 14 amino acids long. Trimming took off 3 bases at V and 0 bases at J, with 8 bases between the two ends. Germline lookup yields CDR1 SGHVS and CDR2 FQNEAQ. In DNA, the CDR3 is TGTGCCAGCAGCTTGGGGGCCACTAACTATGGCTACACCTTC. It encodes CASSLGATNYGYTF.

This clonotype was detected many times. This rearrangement joins TRBV4-1 to TRBJ2-7; D is ambiguous. The V end was cut by 0 bases, the J end by 6 bases, with 9 bases between. Germline V gene lookup returns CDR1 MGHRA and CDR2 YSYEKL. The CDR3 has 13 residues. In DNA form, the CDR3 reads TGCGCCAGCAGCCAAGATGGGCGTTCCGAGCAGTACTTC. Protein sequence: CASSQDGRSEQYF.